This T cell receptor (beta chain) was sequenced in a study of cytomegalovirus exposure and HLA in healthy donors. Background on the study: As an earlier analysis found, around 190 million T cells yielded fewer than 130 million unique TCR beta sequences.

Between the trimmed V and J ends, which lost 5 bases and 7 bases, there was a span of 14 bases. Per germline, CDR1 SQVTM and CDR2 ANQGSEA. CDR3 size: 12 residues. Vbeta (60) and Jbeta (13) primers were used in the PCR. Libraries were prepared by immunoSEQ multiplex PCR; TCRdb keeps only in-frame clonotypes and omits some of them. The sample consists of around 110,000 clones, 81% of them appearing once. This receptor was taken from a woman aged 25 to 39 in good health and CMV-seronegative. The J gene is TRBJ1-1, the V gene TRBV29-1, with D perhaps matching TRBD1 (5 bases). Sequencing was done on a sample of PBMCs. CDR3 region: CSVLGGSNEAFF. CDR3 in DNA: TGCAGCGTTCTCGGGGGGAGTAATGAAGCTTTCTTT.